This T cell receptor (beta chain) was sequenced in a study of blood T cell repertoires in COVID-19 (dated by TCRdb to about 2020). Concerning the study at large: Samples from collaborators originated in the United States, Italy and Spain and spanned both the acute and convalescent phases of COVID-19. The material from the prospective study consisted of cDNA or gDNA derived from T cells, B-cell-depleted T cells, or PBMCs. Deeply sampled blood TCRbeta repertoires from subjects exposed to, actively infected with, or recovered from COVID-19 were included in the dataset. The repertoires were made available in a free public database intended to serve as a resource for research on the immune response to SARS-CoV-2. Samples came from the ongoing ImmuneRACE study (first 160 participants) plus 1,254 subjects from 6 global collaborators. Sample metadata almost always included a de-identified subject ID, COVID-19 status, age in years and sex. Where available, HLA class I and class II types were obtained from metadata supplied by the sample provider rather than from assay-based typing.

V is cut back by 5 bases and J by 2 bases, with 7 bases in the junction unmatched. The CDR3 holds 16 amino acids from the cysteine to the phenylalanine. Of the read, only the CDR3 DNA is kept; its 48 bases are in frame from base 1. Based on the germline V gene, the CDR1 and CDR2 sequences are SGHVS and FNYEAQ. In regard to this clone: The target of this receptor is not known. Base qualities were left out, and no much larger clone turns up one base away.

The collaborating institutions used their own protocols to collect whole blood in K2EDTA tubes. For TCRbeta analysis, collaborator samples were shipped as frozen whole blood, as isolated PBMCs, or as DNA extracted from either sample type. TCRbeta CDR3 regions were amplified from genomic DNA using the immunoSEQ Assay, a bias-controlled multiplex PCR. Processing in the source paper ran as follows. The number of nucleated cells in each sample was estimated from the amplification of reference gene primers within the assay. To quantify the absolute abundance of each unique TCRbeta CDR3 rearrangement, sequence reads were collapsed and filtered. For each sample, productive Simpson clonality was calculated as the square root of Simpson's diversity index over productive rearrangements. In its TCRdb copy, this immuneACCESS table keeps in-frame sequences only and misses some clones. Where compared with another copy, unresolved V genes explain less than half of these, and the others have no known cause. D and trimming were read from the DNA, whereas the V and J calls and clone size are those reported in that table. A total of nearly 50,000 clones appear in this sample, around 86% of them only once. Together, the top ten hold approximately 2% of the sample.

Points the paper makes about the study in general: The quantity of clinical and demographic metadata differed by source and by participant and was supplied without curation.

Source material: peripheral blood. The TCR originated in a woman in her fifties or sixties with acute or convalescent COVID-19. The chain is assembled from TRBV7-6 and TRBJ2-7, and TRBD2 aligns with 12 junction nucleotides. The DNA is as follows: TGTGCCAGCAGCCTGACTAGCGGGAGCGCAACCTACGAGCAGTACTTC. Its amino acids are CASSLTSGSATYEQYF.